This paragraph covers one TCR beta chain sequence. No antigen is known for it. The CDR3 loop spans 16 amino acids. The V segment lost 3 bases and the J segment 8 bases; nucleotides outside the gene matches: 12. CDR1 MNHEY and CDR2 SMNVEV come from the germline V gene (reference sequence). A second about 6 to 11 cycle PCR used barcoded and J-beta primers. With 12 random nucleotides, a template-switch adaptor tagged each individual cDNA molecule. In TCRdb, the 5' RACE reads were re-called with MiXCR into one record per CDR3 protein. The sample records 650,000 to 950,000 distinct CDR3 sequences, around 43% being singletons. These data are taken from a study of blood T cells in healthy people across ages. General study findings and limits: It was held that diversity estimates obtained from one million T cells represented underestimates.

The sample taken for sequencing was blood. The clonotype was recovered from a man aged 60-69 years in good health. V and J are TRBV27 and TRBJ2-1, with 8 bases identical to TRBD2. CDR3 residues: CASSFLTSSGGDEQFF. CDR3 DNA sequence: TGTGCCAGCAGTTTCTTGACTAGTTCGGGGGGGGATGAGCAGTTCTTC.